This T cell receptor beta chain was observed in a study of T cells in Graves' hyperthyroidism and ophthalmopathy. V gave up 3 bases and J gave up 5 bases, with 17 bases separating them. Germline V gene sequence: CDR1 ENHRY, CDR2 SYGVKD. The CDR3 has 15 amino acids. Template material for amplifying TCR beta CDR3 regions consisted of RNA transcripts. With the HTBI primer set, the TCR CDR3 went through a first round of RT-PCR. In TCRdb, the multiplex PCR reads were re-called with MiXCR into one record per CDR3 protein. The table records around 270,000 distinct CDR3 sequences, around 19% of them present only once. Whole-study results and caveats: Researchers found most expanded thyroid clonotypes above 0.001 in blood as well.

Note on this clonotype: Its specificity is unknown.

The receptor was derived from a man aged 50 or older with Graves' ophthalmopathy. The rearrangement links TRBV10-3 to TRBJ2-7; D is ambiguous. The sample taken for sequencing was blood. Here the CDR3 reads CAISDVRQSGNEQYF. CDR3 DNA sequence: TGTGCCATCAGTGACGTGAGGCAGTCTGGGAACGAGCAGTACTTC.